This passage covers 21 T cell receptor beta chains from one sample sequenced in a study of control samples from healthy donors and cancer patients. Repertoires were generated with immunoSEQ multiplex PCR, while TCRdb's copy carries only in-frame clones and drops some. The repertoire has 100,000 to 150,000 clones, 87% of them found once; the top ten carry around 3%. The sequenced sample was blood. These TCRs come from a man in his sixties in good health.

The gene calls are TRBV28 and TRBJ2-5, with D perhaps TRBD1 (6 bases). V shed 5 bases and J shed 9 bases, with 19 bases lying between them. Germline CDR1 reads MDHEN; CDR2 reads SYDVKM. CDR3 length equals 14 residues. Here the CDR3 DNA reads TGTGCCAGCAGTGCCCAACCCAGGGGCCCGGCCCAGTACTTC. It translates to CASSAQPRGPAQYF.

This clone was recorded only once. This chain uses TRBV28 with TRBJ2-1; TRBD1 matches at 9 bases. The CDR3 length is 16 residues. V was pared by 4 bases and J by 3 bases, with 7 bases of the junction left unmatched. Germline V gives CDR1 MDHEN, CDR2 SYDVKM. CDR3 amino acids: CASSSYGTGNYNEQFF. DNA of the CDR3: TGTGCCAGCAGTTCTTACGGGACAGGGAACTACAATGAGCAGTTCTTC.

The gene calls are TRBV7-3 and TRBJ2-3, with D perhaps TRBD2 (6 bases). The CDR3 has 15 amino acids. V shed 5 bases and J shed 1 base, with 13 bases lying between them. Per germline, CDR1 SGHTA and CDR2 FQGTGA. This CDR3 is CASSVGTARTDTQYF. The CDR3 coding sequence is TGTGCCAGCAGCGTAGGGACTGCCCGCACAGATACGCAGTATTTT.

The V and J genes are TRBV19 and TRBJ1-1; D gene unclear. V was clipped by 3 bases and J by 3 bases, with 11 bases between them. The CDR3 covers 14 residues. Per the germline V gene, CDR1 is LNHDA and CDR2 is SQIVND (reference sequence). Here the CDR3 reads CASSMDEGDTEAFF. DNA for the CDR3: TGTGCCAGTAGTATGGACGAAGGAGACACTGAAGCTTTCTTT.

The rearrangement joins TRBV6-5 to TRBJ1-5, with 7 nucleotides matching TRBD1. The CDR3 runs to 14 residues. Unmatched junction bases numbered 7, after V lost 7 bases and J lost 4 bases. CDR1 MNHEY and CDR2 SVGAGI come from the germline V gene. The chain's CDR3 is CASTLRQGNQPQHF. Here the CDR3 DNA reads TGTGCCAGCACCTTAAGACAGGGTAATCAGCCCCAGCATTTT.

This sequence joins TRBV28 and TRBJ1-1; D is unresolved. The CDR3 totals 11 residues. V dropped 3 bases and J dropped 7 bases, with 6 bases sitting between them. CDR1 is MDHEN, CDR2 SYDVKM, per germline. CDR3 coding DNA: TGTGCCAGCAGTTTTTGGAGTGAAGCTTTCTTT. Protein sequence: CASSFWSEAFF.

The chain is built from TRBV19 and TRBJ1-1, with 7 positions matching TRBD1. The CDR3 is 18 residues long. The germline V gene has CDR1 LNHDA and CDR2 SQIVND (reference sequence). The J segment lost 0 bases and the V segment lost 1 base, leaving 11 bases of the junction unmatched. The CDR3 loop is CASSIGFRGDSMNTEAFF. The CDR3 nucleotides read TGTGCCAGTAGTATAGGATTTAGGGGGGACAGCATGAACACTGAAGCTTTCTTT.

The chain has TRBV18 and TRBJ1-4; D ambiguous. Trimming pared 3 bases from V and 3 bases from J, leaving 11 bases between. CDR3 length: 15 amino acids. Germline V gene sequence: CDR1 KGHSH, CDR2 LQKENI. The CDR3 reads CASSPGRPANEKLFF. The CDR3 bases are TGTGCCAGCTCACCGGGGAGGCCGGCTAATGAAAAACTGTTTTTT.

The chain couples TRBV25-1 to TRBJ1-4; 10 bases line up with TRBD1. Trimming took 4 bases from V and 4 from J; bases not matched to a gene: 0. The CDR3 has 14 amino acids. The germline gives CDR1 MGHDK, CDR2 SYGVNS. CDR3 nucleotides: TGTGCCAGCAGTGGGGACAGGGGTAATGAAAAACTGTTTTTT. This encodes CASSGDRGNEKLFF.

The CDR3 DNA is TGTGCCAGCTCTACCAGTGGGGAACGGTCACCCCTCCACTTT. Its protein product is CASSTSGERSPLHF. The rearrangement joins TRBV18 to TRBJ1-6; no firm D call. The germline V and J ends were trimmed by 6 bases and 10 bases, with 16 bases remaining between them. CDR3 length: 14 amino acids. Germline assignment: CDR1 KGHSH and CDR2 LQKENI.

The chain uses TRBV12-3 or TRBV12-4 and TRBJ2-2; D is undetermined. This CDR3 comprises 13 residues. Trimming pared 7 bases from V and 5 bases from J, leaving 11 bases between. This CDR3 reads CASTTPRTGELFF. Written as DNA, the CDR3 is TGTGCCAGCACCACCCCTCGGACCGGGGAGCTGTTTTTT.

The rearrangement joins TRBV3-1 (or the pseudogene TRBV3-2) to TRBJ2-5, with 10 positions matching TRBD1. Germline CDR1 reads LGHDT; CDR2 reads YNNKEL (reference sequence). CDR3 length equals 15 residues. V lost 4 bases to trimming and J lost 0 bases; unmatched junction nucleotides: 2. CDR3 nucleotides: TGTGCCAGCAGCCCGGGACAGGGGAACCAAGAGACCCAGTACTTC. Its protein is CASSPGQGNQETQYF.

This clone was counted only a few times. The chain combines TRBV5-8 with TRBJ2-7; 8 nucleotides align to TRBD1. Unmatched junction bases numbered 5, after V lost 0 bases and J lost 6 bases. CDR1 is SGHTS, CDR2 YDEGEE, per germline. The length of the CDR3 is 14 residues. Here the CDR3 DNA reads TGTGCCAGCAGCTTGGAACAGGGGGAAGGCGAGCAGTACTTC. Translation: CASSLEQGEGEQYF.

This chain uses TRBV14 with TRBJ1-6; D remains unclear. This CDR3 has 14 residues. The germline V gene encodes CDR1 SGHDN and CDR2 FVKESK. Trimming removed 1 base at V and 4 bases at J, with 5 bases between. The CDR3 reads CASSQVTYNSPLHF. CDR3 DNA: TGTGCCAGCAGCCAAGTTACTTATAATTCACCCCTCCACTTT.

The rearrangement joins TRBV7-2 to TRBJ1-2; D unclear. The CDR3 loop spans 10 amino acids. Deletions cut 5 bases from V and 10 bases from J, with 8 bases between. CDR1 is SGHTA and CDR2 is FQGNSA in the germline V gene. The CDR3 region has the DNA TGTGCCAGCAGCCCCTTTCCCTACACCTTC. This gives the protein CASSPFPYTF.

The J gene is TRBJ2-3, the V gene TRBV4-2; 11 bases line up with TRBD2. Germline CDR1 LGHNA, CDR2 YNFKEQ. Trimming cost V 5 bases and J 2 bases; bases outside gene matches: 12. The CDR3 is made up of 18 amino acids. The chain's CDR3 is CASSLARASGGTTDTQYF. The CDR3 nucleotides read TGTGCCAGCAGCTTGGCCAGGGCTAGCGGGGGGACCACAGATACGCAGTATTTT.

CDR3 coding DNA: TGTGCCAGCAGCTTAGGACAGGGAGGTTATGGCTACACCTTC. This sequence encodes CASSLGQGGYGYTF. The V gene is TRBV7-2, the J gene TRBJ1-2; 7 nucleotides match TRBD1. CDR3 length: 14 residues. Germline CDR1 is SGHTA and CDR2 is FQGNSA. After removal of 1 base from V and 5 bases from J, the junction contained 4 bases not matched to a gene.

The chain has TRBV19 and TRBJ1-6, with D tentatively TRBD1 (6 bases). Trimming removed 2 bases at V and 1 base at J, with 6 bases between. Germline V gene lookup returns CDR1 LNHDA and CDR2 SQIVND (reference sequence). CDR3 length: 15 amino acids. The CDR3 nucleotides read TGTGCCAGTAGTATACAGGGGTCCTATAATTCACCCCTCCACTTT. This gives the protein CASSIQGSYNSPLHF.

The chain links TRBV18 to TRBJ2-7; 8 nucleotides align to TRBD1. There are 16 residues in the CDR3. The V segment lost 2 bases and the J segment 1 base; nucleotides outside the gene matches: 7. The germline V gene has CDR1 KGHSH and CDR2 LQKENI. CDR3 sequence: CASSPDTGGDSYEQYF. The CDR3 DNA sequence: TGTGCCAGCTCACCAGATACAGGGGGTGATTCCTACGAGCAGTACTTC.

The chain joins TRBV2 to TRBJ2-7; D gene ambiguous. Germline V gene data show CDR1 as SNHLY and CDR2 as FYNNEI. There are 15 residues in the CDR3. V was shortened by 1 base and J by 3 bases, with 13 bases between the two germline ends. The CDR3 spells CASSEGLVDFYEQYF. In DNA, the CDR3 is TGTGCCAGCAGTGAAGGGCTGGTGGATTTCTACGAGCAGTACTTC.

Here the CDR3 reads CASTGGGMNTEAFF. CDR3 nucleotides: TGTGCCAGCACTGGGGGAGGGATGAACACTGAAGCTTTCTTT. The gene calls are TRBV27 and TRBJ1-1; a possible D gene is TRBD1 (5 bases). Deletions cut 7 bases from V and 0 bases from J, with 12 bases between. This CDR3 comprises 14 residues. Germline assignment: CDR1 MNHEY and CDR2 SMNVEV (reference sequence).